This T cell receptor (beta chain) derives from a study of response to subunit inactivated influenza vaccine. Findings and limits, study-wide: The authors put forward the suggestion that each seasonal influenza vaccination may bring in only a limited number of new T cells.

Only a few counts were recorded for this clonotype. Antigen specificity is unknown. TCRdb re-derived calls from the RT-PCR reads in MiXCR, one entry per CDR3 protein. The sample includes about 700,000 distinct CDR3 sequences, 13% to 15% of them seen just once. The TCR originated in a man aged 45-65 years who received an inactivated influenza vaccine. This specimen consisted of PBMCs from blood, obtained 14 to 15 days before vaccination.

The CDR3 DNA reads as TGTGCCAGCAGCATCAGTCCTAGCGGGAACTCCTACGAGCAGTACTTC. It specifies CASSISPSGNSYEQYF. The rearrangement joins TRBV9 to TRBJ2-7; TRBD2 agrees at 9 bases. CDR3 length: 16 amino acids. Germline values: CDR1 SGDLS, CDR2 YYNGEE. The ends lost 4 bases at V and 0 bases at J; junction bases unmatched: 8.